A selection of T cell receptor beta chains follows, all from one sample in a study of blood T cells in healthy people across ages. Each CDR3 protein gets one entry after TCRdb re-called the 5' RACE reads with MiXCR. The table has 750,000 to 950,000 distinct CDR3 sequences, less than 70% seen once. The sequenced sample consisted of blood. Receptor source: an elderly man in good health. The CDR3 runs from the conserved cysteine through the conserved F or W. The D gene is left open where the match is weak. Only part of the rows carry a size: once, few, many, or a class if the clone is expanded.

CATSAGTSGTTDTQYF	TGTGCCACCAGCGCCGGGACTAGCGGGACCACAGATACGCAGTATTTT	TRBV15	TRBD2	.	TRBJ2-3
CASSLRNTEAFF	TGTGCCAGCAGCCTCAGGAACACTGAAGCTTTCTTT	TRBV12-3/TRBV12-4	.	many	TRBJ1-1
CASSQGQGHSPLHF	TGTGCCAGCAGCCAAGGCCAGGGTCATTCACCCCTCCACTTT	TRBV14	.	.	TRBJ1-6
CASSEALQRAEQYF	TGTGCCAGCAGTGAAGCGCTTCAGCGGGCTGAGCAGTACTTC	TRBV2	.	.	TRBJ2-7
CASSLGRGGFETQYF	TGTGCCAGCAGTTTAGGCAGGGGTGGTTTCGAGACCCAGTACTTC	TRBV12-3/TRBV12-4	.	.	TRBJ2-5
CASSPSGKQPEQYF	TGCGCCAGCAGCCCTAGCGGCAAGCAACCCGAGCAGTACTTC	TRBV10-1	TRBD2	.	TRBJ2-7
CSAYRQGAEETQYF	TGCAGTGCCTACAGACAGGGGGCGGAGGAGACCCAGTACTTC	TRBV20-1	TRBD1	few	TRBJ2-5
CSARAGPEQYF	TGCAGTGCTAGAGCGGGTCCCGAGCAGTACTTC	TRBV20-1	.	.	TRBJ2-7
CTTSDFPINPKNEQFF	TGTACCACCAGTGACTTCCCCATCAACCCCAAGAATGAGCAGTTCTTC	TRBV24-1	.	.	TRBJ2-1
CASSWGTGVNNEQFF	TGCGCCAGCAGCTGGGGGACAGGGGTCAACAATGAGCAGTTCTTC	TRBV5-1	TRBD1	.	TRBJ2-1
CASSLGGGAAYEQYF	TGTGCCAGCAGCTTAGGGGGCGGCGCGGCCTACGAGCAGTACTTC	TRBV11-2	.	.	TRBJ2-7
CASSRNRLITGELFF	TGTGCCAGCAGCCGAAATAGACTGATCACCGGGGAGCTGTTTTTT	TRBV14	.	.	TRBJ2-2
CASSSDRSRQYF	TGTGCCAGCAGCTCGGACAGGTCGCGGCAGTACTTC	TRBV7-2	TRBD1	few	TRBJ2-7
CASSEGFALAGFRYAYF	TGTGCCAGCAGTGAAGGTTTTGCACTAGCGGGATTCAGATACGCGTATTTT	TRBV2	TRBD2	.	TRBJ2-3
CSVPPFYSGERETEQFF	TGCAGCGTTCCCCCCTTCTATAGCGGGGAAAGGGAAACTGAGCAGTTCTTC	TRBV29-1	TRBD2	.	TRBJ2-1
CSAYGQIFPYEQYF	TGCAGTGCTTACGGACAGATCTTTCCCTACGAGCAGTACTTC	TRBV20-1	.	.	TRBJ2-7
CASSLANLRGKFF	TGTGCCAGCAGCTTAGCTAACTTAAGGGGGAAGTTCTTC	TRBV7-9	.	.	TRBJ2-1
CASSYLPWGEQYF	TGTGCCAGCAGTTACCTTCCCTGGGGCGAGCAGTACTTC	TRBV6-5	.	.	TRBJ2-7
CSARGRDRGKWELFF	TGCAGTGCTAGAGGCCGGGACAGGGGAAAATGGGAGCTGTTTTTT	TRBV20-1	TRBD1	.	TRBJ2-2
CAGSQEQGDYGYTF	TGCGCCGGCAGCCAAGAACAGGGGGACTATGGCTACACCTTC	TRBV4-1	TRBD1	.	TRBJ1-2
CASTSFVRVTHNTDTQYF	TGTGCCAGCACCTCCTTCGTGAGGGTCACGCACAACACAGATACGCAGTATTTT	TRBV28	.	.	TRBJ2-3
CSVKRGSDRGRYEQYF	TGCAGCGTTAAACGGGGATCCGACAGGGGACGCTACGAGCAGTACTTC	TRBV29-1	TRBD1	.	TRBJ2-7
CASGLAGPGNGYTF	TGTGCTAGTGGTTTGGCCGGGCCGGGGAATGGCTACACCTTC	TRBV12-5	.	few	TRBJ1-2
CASSSSRGRWKTEAFF	TGTGCCAGCAGCTCATCCAGGGGGCGATGGAAGACTGAAGCTTTCTTT	TRBV14	TRBD1	.	TRBJ1-1
CAISEQTGPMNTEAFF	TGTGCCATCAGTGAGCAGACAGGTCCCATGAACACTGAAGCTTTCTTT	TRBV10-3	.	few	TRBJ1-1
CASSADGPQMDEKLFF	TGTGCCAGCAGTGCCGACGGACCCCAGATGGATGAAAAACTGTTTTTT	TRBV6-1	.	.	TRBJ1-4
CSAPGIAVETQYF	TGCAGTGCGCCAGGCATAGCAGTAGAGACCCAGTACTTC	TRBV20-1	.	few	TRBJ2-5
CSARLRGNSNEKLFF	TGCAGTGCTCGTCTCCGGGGAAATAGTAATGAAAAACTGTTTTTT	TRBV20-1	.	.	TRBJ1-4
CASSDINPTDTQYF	TGTGCCAGCAGCGACATAAACCCCACAGATACGCAGTATTTT	TRBV9	.	few	TRBJ2-3
CASSRGASGNYNEQFF	TGCGCCAGCAGCAGAGGGGCTAGCGGGAACTACAATGAGCAGTTCTTC	TRBV4-1	TRBD2	.	TRBJ2-1
CSAAASGAQYF	TGCAGTGCGGCAGCTAGCGGGGCCCAGTACTTC	TRBV20-1	TRBD2	few	TRBJ2-5